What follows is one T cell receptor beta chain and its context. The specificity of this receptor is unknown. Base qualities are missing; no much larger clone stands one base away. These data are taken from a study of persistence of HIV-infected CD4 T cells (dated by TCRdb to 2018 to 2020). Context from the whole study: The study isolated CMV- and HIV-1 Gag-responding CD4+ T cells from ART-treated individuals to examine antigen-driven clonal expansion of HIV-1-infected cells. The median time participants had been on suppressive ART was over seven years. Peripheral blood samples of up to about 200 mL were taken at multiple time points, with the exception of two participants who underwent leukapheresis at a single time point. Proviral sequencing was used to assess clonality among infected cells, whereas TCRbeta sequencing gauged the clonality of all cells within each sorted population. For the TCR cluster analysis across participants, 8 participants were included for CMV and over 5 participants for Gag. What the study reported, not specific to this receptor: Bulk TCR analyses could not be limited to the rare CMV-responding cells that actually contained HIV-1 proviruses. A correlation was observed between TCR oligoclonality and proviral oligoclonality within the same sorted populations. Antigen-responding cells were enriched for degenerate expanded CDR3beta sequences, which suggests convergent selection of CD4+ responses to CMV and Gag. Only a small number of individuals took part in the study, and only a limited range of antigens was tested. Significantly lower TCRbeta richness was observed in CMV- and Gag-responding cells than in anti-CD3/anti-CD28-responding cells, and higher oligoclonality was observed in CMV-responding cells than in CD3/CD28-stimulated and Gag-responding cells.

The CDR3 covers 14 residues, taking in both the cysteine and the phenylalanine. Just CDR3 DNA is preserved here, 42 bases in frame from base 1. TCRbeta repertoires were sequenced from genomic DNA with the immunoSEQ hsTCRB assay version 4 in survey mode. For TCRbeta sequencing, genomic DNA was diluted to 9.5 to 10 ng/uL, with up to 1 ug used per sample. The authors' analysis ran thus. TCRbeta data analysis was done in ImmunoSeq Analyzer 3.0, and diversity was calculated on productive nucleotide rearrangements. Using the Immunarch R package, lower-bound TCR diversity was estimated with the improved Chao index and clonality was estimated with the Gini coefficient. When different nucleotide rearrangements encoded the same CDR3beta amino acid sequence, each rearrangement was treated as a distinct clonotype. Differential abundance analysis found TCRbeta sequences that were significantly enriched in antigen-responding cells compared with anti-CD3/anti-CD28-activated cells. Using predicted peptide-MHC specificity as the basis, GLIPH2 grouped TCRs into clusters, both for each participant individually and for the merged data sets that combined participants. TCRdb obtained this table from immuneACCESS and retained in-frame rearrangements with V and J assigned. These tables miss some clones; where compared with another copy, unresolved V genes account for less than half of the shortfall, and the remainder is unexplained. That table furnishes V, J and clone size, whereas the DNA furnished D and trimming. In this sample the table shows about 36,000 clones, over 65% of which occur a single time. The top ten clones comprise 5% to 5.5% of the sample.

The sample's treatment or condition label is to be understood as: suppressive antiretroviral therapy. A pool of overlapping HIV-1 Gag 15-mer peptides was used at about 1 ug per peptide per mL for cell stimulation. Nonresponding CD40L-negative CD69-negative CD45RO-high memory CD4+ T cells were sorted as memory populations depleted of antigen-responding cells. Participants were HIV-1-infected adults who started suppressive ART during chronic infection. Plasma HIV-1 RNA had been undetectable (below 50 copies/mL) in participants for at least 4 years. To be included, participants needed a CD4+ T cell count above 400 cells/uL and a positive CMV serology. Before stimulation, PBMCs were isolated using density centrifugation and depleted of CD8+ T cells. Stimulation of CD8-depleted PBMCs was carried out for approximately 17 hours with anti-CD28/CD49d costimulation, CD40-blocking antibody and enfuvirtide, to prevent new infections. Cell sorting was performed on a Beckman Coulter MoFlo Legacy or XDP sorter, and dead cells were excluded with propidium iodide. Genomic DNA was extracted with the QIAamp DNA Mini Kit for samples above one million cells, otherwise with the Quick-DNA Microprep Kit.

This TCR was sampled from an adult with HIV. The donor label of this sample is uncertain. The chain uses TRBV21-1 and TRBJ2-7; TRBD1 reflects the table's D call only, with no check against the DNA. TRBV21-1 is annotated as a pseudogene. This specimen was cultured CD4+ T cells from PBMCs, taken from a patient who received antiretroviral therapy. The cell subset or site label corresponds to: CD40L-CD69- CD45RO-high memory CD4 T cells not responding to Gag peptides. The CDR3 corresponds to CASGQGILTYEQYF. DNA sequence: TGTGCCAGCGGACAGGGAATCCTAACCTACGAGCAGTACTTC.